This T cell receptor beta chain appears in the sequencing data of a study of naive and memory T cell subsets (dated by TCRdb to between 2016 and 2019). Notes on the research overall: Sorted naive and memory T cell subsets from peripheral blood were analyzed in the study using a UMI-based, open-source pipeline for TCR alpha and beta sequencing. Complete agreement was observed between the functional CMV T cell responses and the IgG serology results. RNA was DNase-treated and reverse transcribed with TCR constant-region primers, mostly using SuperScript III. Points the paper makes about the study in general: After error correction, over 95% of naive TCR sequences appeared only once, giving much steeper abundance distributions than memory subsets. Each clonotype was defined as a single alpha or beta chain sequence rather than as a paired alpha/beta receptor. RNA-based TCR counts may be influenced by expression changes linked to T cell activation and differentiation. No ground truth was available to validate the repertoire findings for the naive and memory subsets. In both CD4 and CD8 cells, the Gini index increased while Shannon and inverse Simpson diversity decreased from naive through CM, EM and EMRA. TCR abundance followed a power law whose exponent differed between naive and memory subsets but was consistent across the three individuals.

From the second PCR step onward, the TCR alpha chain libraries and the TCR beta chain libraries were amplified separately. To determine each donor's CMV status, fresh PBMCs were stimulated overnight with CMV viral lysate, and IFNgamma production from CD4+ T cells was then assessed. Miltenyi beads were used first to positively select CD4 T cells, and CD8 T cells were then positively selected from the CD4-negative fraction. After staining for CD3, CD4, CD8, CD45RA, CD27 and a live/dead dye, cells were sorted on a BD Aria II into four subsets based on CD45RA and CD27. Blood came from three healthy volunteers, each fractionated into CD4 and CD8 T cells and then into four differentiation subsets. Approximately 120 ml of peripheral blood was collected from each donor, and PBMC were isolated by Ficoll-Paque PLUS density-gradient centrifugation. Sorted cells were lysed in RLT buffer, after which RNA was extracted using a Qiagen RNeasy kit and stored at -80 degrees C.

In the germline V gene, CDR1 corresponds to SGHAT and CDR2 to FQNNGV. Spanning cysteine to phenylalanine, the CDR3 consists of 12 amino acids. Just the 36-base CDR3 DNA is kept, in frame starting at base 1. Relative to germline, V is 5 bases shorter and J is 4 bases shorter, with 9 bases between their ends. The library was made by UMI-ligation and nested PCR. To cover both TRBC1 and TRBC2, the beta constant-region primer consisted of an equimolar mix of two oligonucleotides. The ligated cDNA went through four rounds of PCR with nested alpha and beta constant-region primers together with the SP2 primer. A single-stranded oligonucleotide bearing the SP2 primer plus a 12-nucleotide UMI was ligated onto the 3' end of the cDNA by T4 RNA ligase 1. Incubation of the ligation reaction was carried out at 16 degrees C for roughly 18-24 hours. PCR2 was typically run as a SYBR Green qPCR and stopped at a predetermined threshold to prevent over-amplification. Apart from the first purification, every purification step used Agencourt AMPure XP magnetic beads. Library amounts were measured by Qubit and library quality was assessed on a TapeStation, where the main peak was expected at around 650 bp. Sequencing of the pooled libraries was done on an Illumina MiSeq using v2 2x251 paired-end kits, which typically yielded roughly 0.95-2.2 million reads per sample. Each sample's library went into the pool at about 4.1 nM, and roughly 4.5-7.5% PhiX was added to help with cluster recognition. From the authors' description of their analysis: Using tag matching that tolerated one base-pair mismatch, Decombinator assigned V and J genes to FASTQ reads that had been processed by Demultiplexor. By using UMIs, Collapsinator corrected both sequencing errors and the frequency errors caused by PCR heterogeneity. TCRs were translated and CDR3s were extracted from the conserved cysteine to the FGXG phenylalanine by CDR3Translator, with non-productive sequences being flagged. Gini, Shannon entropy and inverse Simpson indices were computed after subsampling the repertoires to the same number of UMI-defined TCRs. Power-law fits to clonotype abundance distributions were performed by maximum likelihood within the linear range. On one naive CD8 sample, the pipeline and MIGEC gave similar UMI counts, unique TCR numbers and clonal distributions. The repertoires were searched for about 7,300 CMV-associated CDR3 sequences that had been compiled from VDJdb and a published dataset. The public reads were run again by TCRdb, first through fastp at Q25 and then through MiXCR, and only productive beta chains were kept. Every distinct CDR3 protein forms one entry, paired with its most common genes and DNA. These V and J calls originate from TCRdb's pipeline instead of the authors' own analysis. This sample is represented by 95,000 to 150,000 distinct CDR3 sequences; about 36% of them were singletons. The leading ten clones occupy 0.75% to 1% of the sample.

This clonotype showed up just a few times. Its antigen specificity is not known. Nothing much larger sits one base from this clone, and base qualities are not available. Sequences were obtained from central memory CD4+ T cells from blood. Taken with the paper, the label for cell subset or site translates to: central memory, CD45RA- CD27+. This clonotype was obtained from a human donor in good health. Recombination joined TRBV11-2 with TRBJ2-7, with no confident D gene call. The CDR3 has the sequence CASSPPGYEQYF. The nucleotides are TGTGCCAGCAGCCCACCCGGTTACGAGCAGTACTTC.